This TCR beta chain appears in the sequencing data of a study of blood T cell repertoires in COVID-19. Produced via immunoSEQ multiplex PCR; TCRdb's table is partial and in-frame only. The data hold around 340,000 clones, with 80% to 90% observed a single time. The V gene's germline CDR1 is SGHRS and CDR2 YFSETQ. Trimming stripped 4 bases from V and 6 bases from J, with 19 bases between. The CDR3 covers 16 residues. V usage is TRBV5-1 and J usage is TRBJ2-2, with D tentatively TRBD2 (5 bases). This receptor was obtained from an older woman with COVID-19, enrolled during active disease. The specimen was peripheral blood. This chain's CDR3 is CASSQSAGSEPGELFF. In DNA form, the CDR3 reads TGCGCCAGCAGCCAGAGCGCGGGTAGCGAACCCGGGGAGCTGTTTTTT. The complete variable domain, with remaining parts taken from reference TRBV5-1 and TRBJ2-2, reads KAGVTQTPRYLIKTRGQQVTLSCSPISGHRSVSWYQQTPGQGLQFLFEYFSETQRNKGNFPGRFSGRQFSNSRSEMNVSTLELGDSALYLCASSQSAGSEPGELFFGEGSRLTVL.